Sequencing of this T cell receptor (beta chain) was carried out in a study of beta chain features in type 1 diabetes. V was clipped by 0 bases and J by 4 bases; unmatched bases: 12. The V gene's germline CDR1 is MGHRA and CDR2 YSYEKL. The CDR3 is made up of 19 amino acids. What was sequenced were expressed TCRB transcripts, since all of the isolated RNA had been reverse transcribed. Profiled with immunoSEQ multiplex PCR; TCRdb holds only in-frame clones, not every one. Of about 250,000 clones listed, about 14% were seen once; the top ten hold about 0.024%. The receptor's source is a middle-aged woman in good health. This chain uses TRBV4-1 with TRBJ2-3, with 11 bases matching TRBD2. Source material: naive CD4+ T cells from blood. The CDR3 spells CASSQDKTSGALGADTQYF. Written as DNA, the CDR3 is TGCGCCAGCAGCCAAGATAAGACTAGCGGGGCCTTAGGGGCAGATACGCAGTATTTT.